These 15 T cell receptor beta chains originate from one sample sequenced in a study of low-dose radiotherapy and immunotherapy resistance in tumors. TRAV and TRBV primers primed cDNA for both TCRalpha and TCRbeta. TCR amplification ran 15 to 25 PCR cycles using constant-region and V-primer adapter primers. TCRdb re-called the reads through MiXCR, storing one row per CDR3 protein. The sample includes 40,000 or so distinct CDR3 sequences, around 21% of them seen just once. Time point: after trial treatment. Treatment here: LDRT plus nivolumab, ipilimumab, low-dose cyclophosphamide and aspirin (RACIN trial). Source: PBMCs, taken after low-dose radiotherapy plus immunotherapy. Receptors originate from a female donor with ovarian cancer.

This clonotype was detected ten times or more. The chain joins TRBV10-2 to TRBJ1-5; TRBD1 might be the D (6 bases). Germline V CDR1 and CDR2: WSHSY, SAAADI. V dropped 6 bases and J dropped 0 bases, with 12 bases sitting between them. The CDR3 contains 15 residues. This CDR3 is CASSRGQLSNQPQHF. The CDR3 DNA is TGCGCCAGCAGCAGGGGACAACTTAGCAATCAGCCCCAGCATTTT.

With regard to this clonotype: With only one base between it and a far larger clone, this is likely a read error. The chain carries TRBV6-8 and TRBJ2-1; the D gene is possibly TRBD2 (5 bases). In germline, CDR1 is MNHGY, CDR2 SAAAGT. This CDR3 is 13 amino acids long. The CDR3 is CASTWTGNNKQFF. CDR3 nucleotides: TGTGCCAGTACGTGGACGGGAAACAATAAGCAGTTCTTC.

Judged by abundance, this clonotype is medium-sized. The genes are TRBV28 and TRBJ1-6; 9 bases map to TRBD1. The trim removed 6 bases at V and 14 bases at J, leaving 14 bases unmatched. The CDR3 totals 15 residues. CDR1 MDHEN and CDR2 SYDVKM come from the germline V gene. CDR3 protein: CASRKTGGPTASLHF. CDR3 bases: TGTGCCAGCAGGAAAACAGGGGGCCCTACGGCGTCCCTCCACTTT.

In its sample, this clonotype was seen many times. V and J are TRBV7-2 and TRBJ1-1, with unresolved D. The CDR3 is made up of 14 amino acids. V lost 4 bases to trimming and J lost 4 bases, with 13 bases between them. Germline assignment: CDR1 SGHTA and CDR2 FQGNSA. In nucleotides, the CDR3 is TGTGCCAGCAGCTATGCGTCGTTGGGCACTGAAGCTTTCTTT. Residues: CASSYASLGTEAFF.

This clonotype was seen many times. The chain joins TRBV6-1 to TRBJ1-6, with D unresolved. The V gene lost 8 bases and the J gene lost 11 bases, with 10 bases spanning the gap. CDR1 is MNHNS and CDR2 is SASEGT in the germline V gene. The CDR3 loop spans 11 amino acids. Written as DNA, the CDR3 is TGTGCCAGCGGCGGGCGGCCACCCCTCCACTTT. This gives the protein CASGGRPPLHF.

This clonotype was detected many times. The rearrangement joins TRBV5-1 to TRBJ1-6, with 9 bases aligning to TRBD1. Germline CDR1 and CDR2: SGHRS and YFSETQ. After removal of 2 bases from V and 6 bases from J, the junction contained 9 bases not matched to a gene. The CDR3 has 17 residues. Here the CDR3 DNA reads TGCGCCAGCAGCTTCCTGGGACAGGGAGTAATTAATTCACCCCTCCACTTT. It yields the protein CASSFLGQGVINSPLHF.

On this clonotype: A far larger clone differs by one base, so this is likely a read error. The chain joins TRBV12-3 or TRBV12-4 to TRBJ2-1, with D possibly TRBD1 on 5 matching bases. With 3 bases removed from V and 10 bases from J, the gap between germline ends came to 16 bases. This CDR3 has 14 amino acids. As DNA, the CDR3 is TGTGCCAGCAGTTTCGCCACAGGTACCTACGAGCAGTTCTTC. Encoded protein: CASSFATGTYEQFF.

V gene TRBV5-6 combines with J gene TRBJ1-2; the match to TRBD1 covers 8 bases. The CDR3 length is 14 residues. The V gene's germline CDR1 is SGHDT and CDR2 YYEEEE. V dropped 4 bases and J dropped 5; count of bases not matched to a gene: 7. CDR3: CASSPRDRTYGYTF. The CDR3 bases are TGTGCCAGCAGCCCCCGGGACAGGACATATGGCTACACCTTC.

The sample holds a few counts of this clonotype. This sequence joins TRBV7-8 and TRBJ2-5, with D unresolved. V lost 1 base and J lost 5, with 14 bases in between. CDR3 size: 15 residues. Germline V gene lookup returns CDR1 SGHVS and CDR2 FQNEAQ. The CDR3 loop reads CASSLGVLTGETQYF. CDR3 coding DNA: TGTGCCAGCAGCTTAGGAGTTCTGACTGGGGAGACCCAGTACTTC. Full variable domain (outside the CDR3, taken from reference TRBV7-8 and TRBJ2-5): GAGVSQSPRYKVAKRGQDVALRCDPISGHVSLFWYQQALGQGPEFLTYFQNEAQLDKSGLPSDRFFAERPEGSVSTLKIQRTQQEDSAVYLCASSLGVLTGETQYFGPGTRLLVL.

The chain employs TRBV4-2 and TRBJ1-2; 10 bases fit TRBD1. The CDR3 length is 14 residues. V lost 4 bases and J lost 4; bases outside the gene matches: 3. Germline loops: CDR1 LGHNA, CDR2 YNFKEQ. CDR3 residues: CASSRTGGGYGYTF. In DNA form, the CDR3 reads TGTGCCAGCAGCCGGACAGGGGGTGGCTATGGCTACACCTTC.

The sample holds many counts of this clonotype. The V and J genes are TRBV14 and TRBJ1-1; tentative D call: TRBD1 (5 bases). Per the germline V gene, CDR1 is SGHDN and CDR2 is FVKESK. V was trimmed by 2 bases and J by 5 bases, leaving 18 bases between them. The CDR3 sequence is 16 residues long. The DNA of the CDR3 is TGTGCCAGCAGCCAACCTGACAGACTACGAACGACTGAAGCTTTCTTT. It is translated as CASSQPDRLRTTEAFF.

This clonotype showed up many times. Written as DNA, the CDR3 is TGCAGCGTTGGGCAGAGCGGGGGAAACGAGCAGTACTTC. Encoded protein: CSVGQSGGNEQYF. The J gene is TRBJ2-7, the V gene TRBV29-1, with TRBD2 identical over 8 bases. Germline V gives CDR1 SQVTM, CDR2 ANQGSEA. V dropped 4 bases and J dropped 5; count of bases not matched to a gene: 7. The CDR3 consists of 13 residues.

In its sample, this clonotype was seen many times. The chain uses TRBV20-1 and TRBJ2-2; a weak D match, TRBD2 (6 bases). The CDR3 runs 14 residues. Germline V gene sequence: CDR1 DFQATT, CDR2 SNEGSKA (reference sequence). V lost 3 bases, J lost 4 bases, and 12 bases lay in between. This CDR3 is CSASGGVGTGELFF. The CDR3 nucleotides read TGCAGTGCTAGCGGGGGAGTGGGCACCGGGGAGCTGTTTTTT.

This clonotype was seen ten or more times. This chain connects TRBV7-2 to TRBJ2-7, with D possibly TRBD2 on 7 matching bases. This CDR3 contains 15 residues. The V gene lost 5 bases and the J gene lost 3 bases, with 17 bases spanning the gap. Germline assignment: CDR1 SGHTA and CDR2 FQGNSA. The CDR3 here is CASSPLWRGGYEQYF. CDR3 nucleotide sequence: TGTGCCAGCAGCCCATTATGGAGGGGGGGCTACGAGCAGTACTTC.

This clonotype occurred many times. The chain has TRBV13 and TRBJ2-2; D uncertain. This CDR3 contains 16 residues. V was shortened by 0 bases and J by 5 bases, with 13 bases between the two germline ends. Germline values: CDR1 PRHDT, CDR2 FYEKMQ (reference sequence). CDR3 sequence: CASSLGRGYGTGELFF. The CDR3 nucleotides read TGTGCCAGCAGCTTAGGCCGAGGATACGGGACCGGGGAGCTGTTTTTT.